This TCR beta chain derives from a study of T-cell memory formation after mild COVID-19. Employing constant-segment primers, 5'RACE generated TCR alpha and TCR beta cDNA libraries bearing sample barcodes and UMIs. TCRdb re-analysed the 5' RACE reads in MiXCR, keeping a single row per CDR3 protein. The sample includes approximately 260,000 distinct CDR3 sequences, 16% of them seen just once. Study-level findings and limits: Day 37-peaking second-wave clones had unconfirmed SARS-CoV-2 specificity. Mainly in CM and EM were contracting CD4+ clones; CD8+ were in EMRA.

The CDR3 covers 14 residues. Germline CDR1 is LGHDT and CDR2 is YNNKEL (reference sequence). The V and J ends lost 0 bases and 5 bases, in that order; junction bases with no gene match: 3. This clonotype was seen ten or more times. Its antigen is not known. This receptor was taken from a man aged 18 to 30 who had mild COVID-19 (a few samples of this study predate the infection). Cell type and time point are not known. Sequencing was carried out using PBMCs or a T cell subset sorted from them (not recorded which). This sequence joins TRBV3-1 and TRBJ2-5, with 7 positions matching TRBD2. The CDR3 here is CASSQDFGRETQYF. In nucleotides, the CDR3 is TGTGCCAGCAGCCAAGATTTCGGGAGGGAGACCCAGTACTTC.